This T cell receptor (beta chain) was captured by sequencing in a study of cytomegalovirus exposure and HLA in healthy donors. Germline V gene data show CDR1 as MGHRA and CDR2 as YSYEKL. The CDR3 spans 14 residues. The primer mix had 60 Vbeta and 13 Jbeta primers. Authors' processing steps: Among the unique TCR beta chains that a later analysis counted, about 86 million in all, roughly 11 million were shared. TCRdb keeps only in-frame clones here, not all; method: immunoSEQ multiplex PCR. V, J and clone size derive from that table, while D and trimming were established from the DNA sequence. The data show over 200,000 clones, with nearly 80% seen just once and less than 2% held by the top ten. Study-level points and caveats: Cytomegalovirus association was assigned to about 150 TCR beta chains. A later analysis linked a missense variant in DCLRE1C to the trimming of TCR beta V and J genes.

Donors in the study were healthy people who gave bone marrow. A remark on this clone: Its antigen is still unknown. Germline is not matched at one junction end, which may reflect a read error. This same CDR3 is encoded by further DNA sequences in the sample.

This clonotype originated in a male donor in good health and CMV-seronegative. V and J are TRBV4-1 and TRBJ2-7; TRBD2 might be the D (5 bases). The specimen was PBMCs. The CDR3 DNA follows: TGCGCCAGTTCGCCAACCGGGATTCCCTACGAGAAGTACTTC. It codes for CASSPTGIPYEKYF.